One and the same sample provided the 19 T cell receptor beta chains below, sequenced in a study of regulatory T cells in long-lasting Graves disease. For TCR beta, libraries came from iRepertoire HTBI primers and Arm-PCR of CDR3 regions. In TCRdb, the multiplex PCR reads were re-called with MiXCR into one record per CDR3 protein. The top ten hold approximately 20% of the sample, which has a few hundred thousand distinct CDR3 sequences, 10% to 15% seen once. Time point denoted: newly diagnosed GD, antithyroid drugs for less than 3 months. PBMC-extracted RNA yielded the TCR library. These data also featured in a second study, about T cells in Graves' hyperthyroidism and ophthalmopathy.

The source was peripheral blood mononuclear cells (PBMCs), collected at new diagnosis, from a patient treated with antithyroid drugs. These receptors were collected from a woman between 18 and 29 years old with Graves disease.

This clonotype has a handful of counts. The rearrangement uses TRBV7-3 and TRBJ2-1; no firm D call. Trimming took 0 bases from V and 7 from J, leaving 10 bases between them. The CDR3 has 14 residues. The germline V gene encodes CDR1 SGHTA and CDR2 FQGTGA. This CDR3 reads CASSLTSRANEQFF. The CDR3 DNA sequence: TGTGCCAGCAGCTTAACGTCCCGGGCTAATGAGCAGTTCTTC.

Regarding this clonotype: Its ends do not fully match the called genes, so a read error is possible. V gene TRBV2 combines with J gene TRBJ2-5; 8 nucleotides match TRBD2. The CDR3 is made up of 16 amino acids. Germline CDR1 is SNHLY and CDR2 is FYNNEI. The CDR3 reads CAGSEGPGGLLETQYF. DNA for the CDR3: TGTGCCGGCAGTGAAGGGCCGGGGGGGCTCTTAGAGACCCAGTACTTC.

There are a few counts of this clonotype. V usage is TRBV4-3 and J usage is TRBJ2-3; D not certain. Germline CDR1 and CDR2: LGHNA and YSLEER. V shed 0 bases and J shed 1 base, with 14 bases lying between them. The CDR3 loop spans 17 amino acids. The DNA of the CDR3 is TGCGCCAGCAGCCAAGAGGTGGCGGCCTCCGGCACAGATACGCAGTATTTT. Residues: CASSQEVAASGTDTQYF.

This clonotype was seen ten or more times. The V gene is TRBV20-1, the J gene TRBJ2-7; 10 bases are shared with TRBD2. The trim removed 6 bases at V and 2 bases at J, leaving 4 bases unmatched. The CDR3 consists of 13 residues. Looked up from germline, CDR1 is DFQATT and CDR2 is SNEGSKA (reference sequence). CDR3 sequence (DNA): TGCAGTGCCCGGACTAGCGGACCCTACGAGCAGTACTTC. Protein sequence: CSARTSGPYEQYF.

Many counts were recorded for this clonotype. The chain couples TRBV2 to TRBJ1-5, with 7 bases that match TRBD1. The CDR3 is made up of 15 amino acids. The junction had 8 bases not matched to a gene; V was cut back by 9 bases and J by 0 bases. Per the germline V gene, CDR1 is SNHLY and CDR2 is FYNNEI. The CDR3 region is CASLRDSYSNQPQHF. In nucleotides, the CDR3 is TGTGCCAGTTTAAGGGACAGTTATAGCAATCAGCCCCAGCATTTT.

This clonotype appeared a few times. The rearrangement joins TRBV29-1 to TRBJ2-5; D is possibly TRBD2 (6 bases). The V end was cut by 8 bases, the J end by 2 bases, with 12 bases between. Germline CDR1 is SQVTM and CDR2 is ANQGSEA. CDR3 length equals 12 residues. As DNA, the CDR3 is TGCAGCATAGCGGAGGGGCAAGAGACCCAGTACTTC. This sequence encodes CSIAEGQETQYF.

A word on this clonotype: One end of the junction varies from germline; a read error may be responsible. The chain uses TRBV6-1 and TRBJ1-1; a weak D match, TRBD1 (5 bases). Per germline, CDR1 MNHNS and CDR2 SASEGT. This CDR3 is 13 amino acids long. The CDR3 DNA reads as TGTGCCAGCAGTACGACAGTGAACACTGAAGCTCTCTTT. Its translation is CASSTTVNTEALF.

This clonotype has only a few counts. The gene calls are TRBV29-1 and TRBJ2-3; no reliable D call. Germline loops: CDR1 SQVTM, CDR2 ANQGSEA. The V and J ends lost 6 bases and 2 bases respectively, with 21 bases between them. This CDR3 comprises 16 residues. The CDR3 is CSVHVRLSRPTDTQYF. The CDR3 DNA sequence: TGCAGCGTGCATGTGAGACTTTCCAGACCCACAGATACGCAGTATTTT.

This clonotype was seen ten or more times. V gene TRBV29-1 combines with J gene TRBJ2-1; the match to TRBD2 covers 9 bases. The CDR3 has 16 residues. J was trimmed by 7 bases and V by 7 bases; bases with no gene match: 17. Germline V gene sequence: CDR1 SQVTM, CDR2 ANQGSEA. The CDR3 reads CSATHPVAGVKNEQFF. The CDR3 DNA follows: TGCAGCGCTACCCACCCTGTAGCGGGAGTGAAAAATGAGCAGTTCTTC.

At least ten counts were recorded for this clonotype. CDR3 nucleotide sequence: TGTGCCAGCAGTTACCCTGGGCTAGCGGGATCCTACGAGCAGTACTTC. This sequence encodes CASSYPGLAGSYEQYF. The chain uses TRBV6-2 or TRBV6-3 and TRBJ2-7; TRBD2 aligns across 9 bases. With V trimmed by 2 bases and J by 1 base, 6 bases remained unmatched. Germline-derived CDR1 and CDR2 are MNHEY and SVGEGT. This CDR3 has 16 residues.

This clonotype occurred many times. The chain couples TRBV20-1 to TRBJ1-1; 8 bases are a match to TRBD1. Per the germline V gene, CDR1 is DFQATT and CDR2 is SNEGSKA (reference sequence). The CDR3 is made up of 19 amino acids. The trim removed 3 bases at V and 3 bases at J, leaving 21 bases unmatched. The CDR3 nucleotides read TGCAGTGCTAGTTCTTCCTCGGGTTCATCACAGGGGGATTACACTGAAGCTTTCTTT. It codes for CSASSSSGSSQGDYTEAFF.

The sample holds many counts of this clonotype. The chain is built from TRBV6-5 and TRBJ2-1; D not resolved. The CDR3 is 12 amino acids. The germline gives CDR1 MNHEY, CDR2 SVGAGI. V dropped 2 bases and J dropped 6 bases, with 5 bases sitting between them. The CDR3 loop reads CASSYRLNEQFF. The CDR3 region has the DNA TGTGCCAGCAGTTACAGACTCAATGAGCAGTTCTTC.

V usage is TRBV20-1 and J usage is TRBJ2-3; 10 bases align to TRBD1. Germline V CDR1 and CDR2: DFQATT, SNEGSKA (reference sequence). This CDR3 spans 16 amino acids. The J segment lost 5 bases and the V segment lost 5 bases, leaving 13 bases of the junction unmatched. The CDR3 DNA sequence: TGCAGTGCTCAAACAAGAGACAGGGGGCAAAGAGATACGCAGTATTTT. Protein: CSAQTRDRGQRDTQYF.

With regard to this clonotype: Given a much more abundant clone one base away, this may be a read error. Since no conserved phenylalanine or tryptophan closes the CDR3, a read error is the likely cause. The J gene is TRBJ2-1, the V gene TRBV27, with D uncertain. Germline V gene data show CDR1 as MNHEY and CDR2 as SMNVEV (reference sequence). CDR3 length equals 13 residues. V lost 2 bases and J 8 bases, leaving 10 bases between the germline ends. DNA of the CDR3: TGTGCCAGCAGTTTACGACGTGGCGATGAGCAGTTCCTC. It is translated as CASSLRRGDEQFL.

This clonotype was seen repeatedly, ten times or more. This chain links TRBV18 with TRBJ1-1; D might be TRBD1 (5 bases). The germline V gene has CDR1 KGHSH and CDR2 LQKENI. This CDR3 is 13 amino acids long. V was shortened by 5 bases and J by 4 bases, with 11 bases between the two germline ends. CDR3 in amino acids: CASSSGISTEAFF. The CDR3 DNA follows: TGTGCCAGCTCATCAGGGATAAGCACTGAAGCTTTCTTT.

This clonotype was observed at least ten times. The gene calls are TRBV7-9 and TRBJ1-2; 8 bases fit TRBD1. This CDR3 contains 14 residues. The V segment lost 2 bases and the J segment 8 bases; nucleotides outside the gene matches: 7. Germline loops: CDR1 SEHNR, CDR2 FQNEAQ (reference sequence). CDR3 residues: CASSLTDRVGGYTF. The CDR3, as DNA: TGTGCCAGCAGCTTAACGGACAGGGTTGGGGGCTACACCTTC.

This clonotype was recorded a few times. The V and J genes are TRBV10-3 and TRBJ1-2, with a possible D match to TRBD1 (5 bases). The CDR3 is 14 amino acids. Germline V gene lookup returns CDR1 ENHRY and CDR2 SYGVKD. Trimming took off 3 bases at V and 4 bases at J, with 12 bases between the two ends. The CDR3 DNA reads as TGTGCCATCAGTGATCGTCAGGGCTTCTATGGCTACACCTTC. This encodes CAISDRQGFYGYTF.

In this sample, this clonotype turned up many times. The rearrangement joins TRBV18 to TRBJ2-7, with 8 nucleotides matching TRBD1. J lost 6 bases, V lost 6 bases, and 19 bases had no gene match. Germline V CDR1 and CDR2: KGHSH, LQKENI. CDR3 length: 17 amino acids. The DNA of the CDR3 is TGTGCCAGCTCCCCTTTGGTTCCGGGGACAGGTAGGAGCGAGCAGTACTTC. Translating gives CASSPLVPGTGRSEQYF.

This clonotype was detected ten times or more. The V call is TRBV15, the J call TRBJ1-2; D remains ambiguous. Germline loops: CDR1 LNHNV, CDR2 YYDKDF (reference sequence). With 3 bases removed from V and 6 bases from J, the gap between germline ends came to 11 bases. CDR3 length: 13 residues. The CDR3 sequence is CATSSFGSHGYTF. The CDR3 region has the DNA TGTGCCACCAGCAGCTTCGGAAGCCATGGCTACACCTTC.